This T cell receptor beta chain was sequenced for a study of cytomegalovirus exposure and HLA in healthy donors. In germline, CDR1 is SQVTM, CDR2 ANQGSEA. The CDR3 consists of 13 residues. Trimming left V 7 bases short and J 0 bases short, with 12 bases between. Regarding the study as a whole: A later analysis reportedly identified an Asian-associated ancestry cluster as carrying fewer N-insertions than the roughly 700-donor mean. Some highly shared sequence variants likely arose as a pipeline artifact.

PCR used 60 Vbeta primers and 13 Jbeta primers. Measured with immunoSEQ multiplex PCR; TCRdb has only the in-frame clones, and not every one. The sample includes approximately 100,000 clones, 75% of them seen just once. Remarks on this clone: Its antigen remains unidentified.

The V call is TRBV29-1, the J call TRBJ2-5; D ambiguous. The TCR originated in a male donor in good health and CMV-seropositive. What was sequenced was PBMCs. The CDR3 nucleotides are TGCAGCGCCGAGGATGGGTACCAAGAGACCCAGTACTTC. Translating gives CSAEDGYQETQYF.